The rows below give T cell receptor beta chains drawn from one sample of a study of cytomegalovirus exposure and HLA in healthy donors. Data came from immunoSEQ multiplex PCR; TCRdb stores just in-frame clones and leaves some out. The sample holds around 150,000 clones, 72% seen once. Sequenced: PBMCs. The receptors here all came from a man aged 40-49 years in good health and CMV-seronegative. Both conserved end residues are part of each CDR3. The D gene is left open where the match is weak. Size is omitted from some rows. Given values are once, few, many or a class for expanded clones.

CDR3nt,CDR3aa,abundance,d_gene,j_gene,v_gene
TGTGCCAGCAGGCTACTAGCGGGAAAGAATGAGCAGTTCTTC,CASRLLAGKNEQFF,once,TRBD2,TRBJ2-1,TRBV27
TGTGCCAGCAGTATTAGCGGGGGGCCGGATACGCAGTATTTT,CASSISGGPDTQYF,once,TRBD2,TRBJ2-3,TRBV6-5
TGTGCCATCAGTGAAAGTGGACAGGGGTTTGTCGATGGCTACACCTTC,CAISESGQGFVDGYTF,NA,TRBD1,TRBJ1-2,TRBV10-3
TGTGCCAGCAGCTTCCCACTAGCGGGAAACGGCGGCACAGATACGCAGTATTTT,CASSFPLAGNGGTDTQYF,NA,TRBD2,TRBJ2-3,TRBV7-2
TGTGCCAGTAGTCAGGGACAGGCGGATGGCTACACCTTC,CASSQGQADGYTF,NA,TRBD1,TRBJ1-2,TRBV19
TGTGCCAGCAGCCAAGATTTGGGGAGGGGGGAAGAGACCCAGTACTTC,CASSQDLGRGEETQYF,NA,NA,TRBJ2-5,TRBV4-2
TGTGCCAGCAGCTTAGATCCAGGCGCTGAAGCTTTCTTT,CASSLDPGAEAFF,NA,NA,TRBJ1-1,TRBV11-2
TGTGCCAGAAGCTTGTTTCACAGGGTGTACGAGCAGTACTTC,CARSLFHRVYEQYF,NA,NA,TRBJ2-7,TRBV5-3
TGTGCCAGTAGTCAGGTTTCCGGAAACACCATATATTTT,CASSQVSGNTIYF,NA,NA,TRBJ1-3,TRBV19
TGTGCCAGCAGCCTTCGGACTAGCCGTATGGGGGGTCCAGCCAAAAACATTCAGTACTTC,CASSLRTSRMGGPAKNIQYF,NA,TRBD2,TRBJ2-4,TRBV5-4
TGTGCCAGTAGTCCAATTTCGGGTCTCTCCTACGCCGGGGAGCTGTTTTTT,CASSPISGLSYAGELFF,NA,NA,TRBJ2-2,TRBV19